These T cell receptor beta chains were read from a single sample in a study of blood T cell repertoires in COVID-19. TCRdb's copy holds only in-frame clones and misses some; the assay was immunoSEQ multiplex PCR. The data show about 230,000 clones, with about 85% seen just once and 10% to 15% held by the top ten. Sequenced: peripheral blood. Receptor source: a woman between 18 and 29 years old who had recovered from COVID-19. CDR3s include the opening cysteine and the closing phenylalanine or tryptophan. A D gene is named only where the DNA matches it firmly. The size entry is marked missing in some rows and otherwise reads once, few, many or a size class.

d_gene,v_gene,abundance,j_gene,CDR3nt,CDR3aa
.,TRBV7-6,.,TRBJ2-2,TGTGCCAGCAGCTTAGCCCCGACTAGTTCTACCGGGGAGCTGTTTTTT,CASSLAPTSSTGELFF
.,TRBV15,.,TRBJ2-1,TGTGCCACCAGCAGAGAAGGGTACAGGTCCCTCGGGAATGAGCAGTTCTTC,CATSREGYRSLGNEQFF
.,TRBV9,.,TRBJ2-7,TGTGCCAGCAGCGTAGACTGGACTACTTCCTACGAGCAGTACTTC,CASSVDWTTSYEQYF
.,TRBV24-1,.,TRBJ1-5,TGTGCCACCAGTGTCCAGGACAATCAGCCCCAGCATTTT,CATSVQDNQPQHF
.,TRBV24-1,.,TRBJ2-3,TGTGCCACCAGTTTTAGCGCCCGCACAGATACGCAGTATTTT,CATSFSARTDTQYF
.,TRBV7-2,.,TRBJ2-3,TGTGCCAGCAGCCGGGAGAAACTCAGCACAGATACGCAGTATTTT,CASSREKLSTDTQYF
TRBD1,TRBV28,.,TRBJ2-3,TGTGCCAGCAGGGGACAGGGGTCAACAGATACGCAGTATTTT,CASRGQGSTDTQYF
TRBD1,TRBV30,.,TRBJ1-1,TGTGCCTGGAGCAGGGGGGAGGAAGCTTTCTTT,CAWSRGEEAFF
.,TRBV5-4,.,TRBJ2-2,TGTGCCAGCAGCTTGGTCGTCGGGAACACCGGGGAGCTGTTTTTT,CASSLVVGNTGELFF
.,TRBV14,.,TRBJ2-7,TGTGCCAGCAGCCAAGATTTTCTGACGGACGGAGGAACCTACGAGCAGTACTTC,CASSQDFLTDGGTYEQYF
.,TRBV6-2/TRBV6-3,.,TRBJ2-2,TGTGCCAGCAGTTACTGGGGGGGCAACACCGGGGAGCTGTTTTTT,CASSYWGGNTGELFF
TRBD1,TRBV10-1,few,TRBJ1-6,TGCGCCAGCAGAGCTCCCCGGGACAGGGGGGAAAATAATTCACCCCTCCACTTT,CASRAPRDRGENNSPLHF
TRBD1,TRBV2,.,TRBJ2-6,TGTGCCAGCAGTGAAGGACAGGGGAGGTCTGGGGCCAACGTCCTGACTTTC,CASSEGQGRSGANVLTF
.,TRBV28,.,TRBJ1-1,TGTGCCAGCAGTTTATTTGGGACACTGAACACTGAAGCTTTCTTT,CASSLFGTLNTEAFF
.,TRBV30,.,TRBJ1-5,TGTGCCTGGAGTGTCAATAGAGATCAGCCCCAGCATTTT,CAWSVNRDQPQHF
TRBD1,TRBV19,.,TRBJ1-6,TGTGCCACCACACCGGACAGGGGCGCTGTCAATTCACCCCTCCACTTT,CATTPDRGAVNSPLHF
TRBD1,TRBV30,.,TRBJ2-5,TGTGCCTCCACTAGGACAGGGAGGGAGACCCAGTACTTC,CASTRTGRETQYF
.,TRBV5-5,once,TRBJ2-7,TGTGCCAGCAATCACAAACCCTACGAGCAGTACTTC,CASNHKPYEQYF
TRBD1,TRBV6-2/TRBV6-3,.,TRBJ2-7,TGTGCCAGCAGTCCCCGGGCGTATCCAGGGGGCTACGAGCAGTACTTC,CASSPRAYPGGYEQYF
TRBD1,TRBV10-2,.,TRBJ2-7,TGCGCCAGCAGGGACAGGGTCTATGACTACGAGCAGTACTTC,CASRDRVYDYEQYF
.,TRBV19,.,TRBJ2-3,TGTGCCAGTAGTTTGATAGCGGAAGATACGCAGTATTTT,CASSLIAEDTQYF
.,TRBV14,once,TRBJ1-2,TGTGCCAGCAGCCAATTTGGACAGATAGCTAACTATGGCTACACCTTC,CASSQFGQIANYGYTF
TRBD1,TRBV2,.,TRBJ1-2,TGTGCCAGCAGTGAGAGGACAGGGAACTTCTATGGCTACACCTTC,CASSERTGNFYGYTF
TRBD1,TRBV2,.,TRBJ1-2,TGTGCCAGTTTCCTGACAGGGAACTATGGCTACACCTTC,CASFLTGNYGYTF
TRBD1,TRBV4-3,.,TRBJ2-7,TGCGCCAGCAGCCAAACCAGGGGGCACGAGCAGTACTTC,CASSQTRGHEQYF
TRBD2,TRBV2,.,TRBJ2-5,TGTGCCAGCAGTGAACTAGCGGGAGTTGGAGAGACCCAGTACTTC,CASSELAGVGETQYF
.,TRBV30,.,TRBJ1-6,TGTGCCTGGAAGAGACAAACCTATAATTCACCCCTCCACTTT,CAWKRQTYNSPLHF
.,TRBV11-2,once,TRBJ2-1,TGTGCCAGCGAGCTAGGATATTCGGACAATGAGCAGTTCTTC,CASELGYSDNEQFF
.,TRBV5-1,once,TRBJ2-2,TGCGCCAGCAGCCCAAACACCGGGGAGCTGTTTTTT,CASSPNTGELFF
TRBD2,TRBV19,.,TRBJ2-7,TGTGCCAGTAGTATCCGCCCAGGGAGGGAGTCGTACTTC,CASSIRPGRESYF